This T cell receptor beta chain was documented in a study of shared clonotypes between healthy human individuals. CD8 cells classed as naive were CD45RO-negative and positively selected for CCR7, excluding terminally differentiated effector memory CD45RA+ cells. All of the donors resided in Nashville, Tennessee, and each was a Caucasian adult. CDR3 length equals 14 residues. Germline CDR1 reads MNHNS; CDR2 reads SASEGT. Trimming shortened V by 1 base and J by 0 bases, and 6 bases separated the two germline ends. The table came from immunoSEQ multiplex PCR; TCRdb's copy has only in-frame clones and leaves some out. This table holds around 1.9 million clones, 90% to 95% found once.

The chain links TRBV6-1 to TRBJ1-1; D remains unclear. Source material: naive CD8+ T cells from PBMCs. This TCR was sampled from a man younger than 30 in good health. Some clones in this sample may be carry-over from other donors' samples. The CDR3 sequence: CASSEGGMNTEAFF. The CDR3 coding sequence is TGTGCCAGCAGTGAAGGCGGTATGAACACTGAAGCTTTCTTT.